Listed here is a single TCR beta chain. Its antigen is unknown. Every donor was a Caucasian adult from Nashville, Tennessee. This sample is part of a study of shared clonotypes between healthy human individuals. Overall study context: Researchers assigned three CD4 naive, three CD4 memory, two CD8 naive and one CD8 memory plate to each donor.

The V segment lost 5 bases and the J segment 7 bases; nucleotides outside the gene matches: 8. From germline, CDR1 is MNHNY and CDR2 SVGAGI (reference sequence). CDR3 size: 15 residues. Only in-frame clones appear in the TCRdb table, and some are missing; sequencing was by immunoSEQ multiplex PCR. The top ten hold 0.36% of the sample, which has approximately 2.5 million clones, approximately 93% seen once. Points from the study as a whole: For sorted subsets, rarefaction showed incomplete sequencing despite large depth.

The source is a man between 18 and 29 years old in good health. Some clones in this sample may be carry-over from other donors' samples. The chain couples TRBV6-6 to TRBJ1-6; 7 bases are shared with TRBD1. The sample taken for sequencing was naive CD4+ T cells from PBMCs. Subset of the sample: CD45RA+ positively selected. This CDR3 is CASSRSGTENSPLHF. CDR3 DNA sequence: TGTGCCAGCAGTAGATCCGGGACAGAAAATTCACCCCTCCACTTT.